Below, 25 T cell receptor beta chains from the same sample are listed, as sequenced in a study of technical replicates of blood from a handful of donors (dated by TCRdb to about 2017). Preparation of the library involved the immunoSEQ multiplex PCR assay. TCRdb obtained this table from immuneACCESS and retained in-frame rearrangements with V and J assigned. These tables miss some clones; where compared with another copy, unresolved V genes account for less than half of the shortfall, and the remainder is unexplained. This sample gives 40,000 to 60,000 clones in total; more than 85% of them show up just once. The biggest ten clones account for about 4.3% of the sample. Sequences were obtained from PBMCs. The receptor set was obtained from a human donor in good health. Some clones in this sample may be carry-over from other donors' samples.

The chain joins TRBV5-4 to TRBJ1-1; D is possibly TRBD1 (5 bases). Trimming stripped 2 bases from V and 4 bases from J, with 6 bases between. This CDR3 is built from 12 residues. Germline assignment: CDR1 SGHNT and CDR2 YYREEE (reference sequence). CDR3 residues: CASSLGVTEAFF. CDR3 bases: TGTGCCAGCAGCTTAGGGGTCACTGAAGCTTTCTTT.

The chain couples TRBV5-1 to TRBJ2-7; 7 bases fit TRBD2. In germline, CDR1 is SGHRS, CDR2 YFSETQ. With V trimmed by 4 bases and J by 5 bases, 12 bases remained unmatched. This CDR3 has 15 amino acids. This CDR3 is CASSGVGEGHNEQYF. The CDR3 DNA reads TGCGCCAGCAGCGGGGTGGGGGAGGGCCACAACGAGCAGTACTTC.

The chain uses TRBV13 and TRBJ2-2; TRBD1 aligns across 12 bases. There are 16 residues in the CDR3. Trimming took 4 bases from V and 7 from J; bases not matched to a gene: 7. CDR1 and CDR2 (germline): PRHDT, FYEKMQ (reference sequence). Here the CDR3 reads CASSSGGTGGFGELFF. CDR3 sequence (DNA): TGTGCCAGCAGCTCTGGTGGGACAGGGGGCTTCGGGGAGCTGTTTTTT.

The gene calls are TRBV12-5 and TRBJ1-1; 9 bases fit TRBD1. The CDR3 has 15 amino acids. Per germline, CDR1 LGHNT and CDR2 FRNRAP. Trimming at V came to 4 bases and at J to 4 bases, leaving 7 bases not matched to a gene. DNA of the CDR3: TGTGCTAGTGGTTACAGGGGGCTGGTGGGCACTGAAGCTTTCTTT. Its translation: CASGYRGLVGTEAFF.

This rearrangement joins TRBV4-3 to TRBJ2-7; D is ambiguous. V lost 0 bases, J lost 2 bases, and 11 bases lay in between. From germline, CDR1 is LGHNA and CDR2 YSLEER. The CDR3 covers 15 residues. CDR3 DNA: TGCGCCAGCAGCCAAGAGGCAGGCTCCCCCTACGAGCAGTACTTC. It translates to CASSQEAGSPYEQYF.

The CDR3 is CASSSYLSDTQYF. CDR3 DNA sequence: TGTGCCAGCAGCTCGTATCTTTCAGATACGCAGTATTTT. The rearrangement links TRBV5-4 to TRBJ2-3; D gene uncertain. Trimming removed 3 bases from V and 4 bases from J, with 9 bases in between. The length of the CDR3 is 13 residues. CDR1 and CDR2 from the germline V gene are SGHNT and YYREEE (reference sequence).

The chain uses TRBV27 and TRBJ1-1, with a possible D match to TRBD1 (5 bases). CDR3 length: 17 amino acids. With 2 bases removed from V and 4 bases from J, the gap between germline ends came to 20 bases. Germline values: CDR1 MNHEY, CDR2 SMNVEV (reference sequence). The CDR3 reads CASSLSVEGNRPTEAFF. Here the CDR3 DNA reads TGTGCCAGCAGTTTAAGCGTGGAGGGGAACAGACCCACTGAAGCTTTCTTT.

The rearrangement links TRBV7-9 to TRBJ2-7, with 10 bases matching TRBD1. There are 16 residues in the CDR3. The V gene end was trimmed by 1 base and the J gene end by 2 bases; junction bases not matched to a gene: 5. Germline-derived CDR1 and CDR2 are SEHNR and FQNEAQ (reference sequence). The CDR3 DNA sequence: TGTGCCAGCAGCTTAGTTTTGACAGGGGGCACCTACGAGCAGTACTTC. It yields the protein CASSLVLTGGTYEQYF.

The genes are TRBV7-6 and TRBJ2-2; no clear D. The CDR3 has 12 amino acids. Deletions cut 3 bases from V and 6 bases from J, with 5 bases between. From germline, CDR1 is SGHVS and CDR2 FNYEAQ. The DNA of the CDR3 is TGTGCCAGCAGCTTCCCTTCCGGGGAGCTGTTTTTT. Protein product: CASSFPSGELFF.

This chain connects TRBV5-6 to TRBJ2-1; unclear D gene. The V gene lost 2 bases and the J gene lost 2 bases, with 11 bases spanning the gap. Germline V gene data show CDR1 as SGHDT and CDR2 as YYEEEE. The CDR3 totals 15 residues. For the CDR3, the DNA is TGTGCCAGCAGCTTTGGCCGTGGGCCCTACAATGAGCAGTTCTTC. Amino acids: CASSFGRGPYNEQFF.

This clone was detected only once. This chain joins TRBV5-6 and TRBJ1-1; D is unclear. V was trimmed by 3 bases and J by 1 base, leaving 13 bases between them. The germline V gene has CDR1 SGHDT and CDR2 YYEEEE. CDR3 length: 15 amino acids. The CDR3 sequence: CASSSRKVWNTEAFF. The CDR3 DNA reads as TGTGCCAGCAGCTCCAGGAAGGTTTGGAACACTGAAGCTTTCTTT. The variable domain in full, completed from reference TRBV5-6 and TRBJ1-1, reads DAGVTQSPTHLIKTRGQQVTLRCSPKSGHDTVSWYQQALGQGPQFIFQYYEEEERQRGNFPDRFSGHQFPNYSSELNVNALLLGDSALYLCASSSRKVWNTEAFFGQGTRLTVV.

The chain joins TRBV10-3 to TRBJ1-5; TRBD1 agrees at 8 bases. With V trimmed by 0 bases and J by 5 bases, 3 bases remained unmatched. Germline CDR1 is ENHRY and CDR2 is SYGVKD. The CDR3 has 15 amino acids. Written as DNA, the CDR3 is TGTGCCATCAGTGAGTCGGCCAGGGGGCATCAGCCCCAGCATTTT. It yields the protein CAISESARGHQPQHF.

The chain carries TRBV25-1 and TRBJ2-1; perhaps TRBD2 as D (6 bases). Germline lookup yields CDR1 MGHDK and CDR2 SYGVNS. The V and J ends lost 2 bases and 7 bases respectively, with 15 bases between them. This CDR3 is built from 15 residues. This chain's CDR3 is CASSESTGLQNEQFF. The DNA of the CDR3 is TGTGCCAGCAGTGAAAGTACCGGACTACAAAATGAGCAGTTCTTC.

The V and J genes are TRBV5-4 and TRBJ2-2, with TRBD1 identical over 7 bases. In germline, CDR1 is SGHNT, CDR2 YYREEE (reference sequence). This CDR3 region has 15 residues. V lost 4 bases and J lost 1; bases outside the gene matches: 4. DNA for the CDR3: TGTGCCAGCAGCCGAACAGGGGTGAACACCGGGGAGCTGTTTTTT. Its translation: CASSRTGVNTGELFF.

This chain connects TRBV15 to TRBJ2-1, with D perhaps matching TRBD2 (5 bases). Germline V gene lookup returns CDR1 LNHNV and CDR2 YYDKDF (reference sequence). The CDR3 length is 13 residues. V was shortened by 0 bases and J by 10 bases, with 10 bases between the two germline ends. The CDR3 DNA sequence: TGTGCCACCAGCAGAGAGGGAGCCCGGGAGCAGTTCTTC. Encoded protein: CATSREGAREQFF. Full variable domain (rest looked up from reference TRBV15 and TRBJ2-1): DAMVIQNPRYQVTQFGKPVTLSCSQTLNHNVMYWYQQKSSQAPKLLFHYYDKDFNNEADTPDNFQSRRPNTSFCFLDIRSPGLGDTAMYLCATSREGAREQFFGPGTRLTVL.

This chain connects TRBV4-3 to TRBJ2-2; D is possibly TRBD2 (6 bases). The CDR3 totals 15 residues. V was shortened by 0 bases and J by 9 bases, with 14 bases between the two germline ends. The germline gives CDR1 LGHNA, CDR2 YSLEER. The CDR3 nucleotides are TGCGCCAGCAGCCAAGAGACGGGAGTGGGGCGGGAGCTGTTTTTT. This encodes CASSQETGVGRELFF.

The chain has TRBV10-3 and TRBJ1-5; 8 positions match TRBD1. J lost 0 bases, V lost 0 bases, and 16 bases had no gene match. This CDR3 comprises 21 residues. Germline CDR1 and CDR2: ENHRY and SYGVKD. CDR3 nucleotide sequence: TGTGCCATCAGTGAGTCGAGTCTAGTGCAGGGGGCTTGGTATAGCAATCAGCCCCAGCATTTT. The encoded protein is CAISESSLVQGAWYSNQPQHF.

This clone has a single count. The CDR3 bases are TGTGCCAGCAGCTTTGAGATGGGCAGGGGCCCTGCAACTAATGAAAAACTGTTTTTT. As protein: CASSFEMGRGPATNEKLFF. The chain combines TRBV7-9 with TRBJ1-4; perhaps TRBD1 as D (6 bases). CDR1 is SEHNR, CDR2 FQNEAQ, per germline (reference sequence). Trimming stripped 3 bases from V and 0 bases from J, with 20 bases between. The CDR3 is 19 amino acids.

The chain uses TRBV6-5 and TRBJ1-2, with D possibly matching TRBD1 (6 bases). Germline V gene data show CDR1 as MNHEY and CDR2 as SVGAGI. This CDR3 is built from 15 residues. Trimming pared 2 bases from V and 5 bases from J, leaving 15 bases between. This CDR3 is CASSYRGGSGYGYTF. For the CDR3, the DNA is TGTGCCAGCAGTTACCGGGGGGGCTCAGGGTATGGCTACACCTTC.

The rearrangement links TRBV4-2 to TRBJ2-5; D possibly corresponds to TRBD2 (6 bases). This CDR3 comprises 14 residues. Looked up from germline, CDR1 is LGHNA and CDR2 is YNFKEQ. Trimming removed 1 base from V and 5 bases from J, with 11 bases in between. The CDR3 DNA sequence: TGTGCCAGCAGCCAAGGCACGGAGGGGGAGACCCAGTACTTC. This encodes CASSQGTEGETQYF.

V gene TRBV30 combines with J gene TRBJ2-7; no definite D call. Per the germline V gene, CDR1 is GTSNPN and CDR2 is SVGIG (reference sequence). The V end was cut by 3 bases, the J end by 6 bases, with 6 bases between. This CDR3 is built from 10 residues. CDR3 region: CAWRFSEQYF. CDR3 DNA: TGTGCCTGGAGATTTAGCGAGCAGTACTTC.

V gene TRBV6-1 combines with J gene TRBJ1-6; the D is unclear. The CDR3 runs 15 residues. The V and J ends lost 2 bases and 7 bases respectively, with 12 bases between them. The germline CDR1 and CDR2 sequences are MNHNS and SASEGT. CDR3 amino acids: CASSEYGLGNSPLHF. In DNA form, the CDR3 reads TGTGCCAGCAGTGAATACGGACTGGGGAATTCACCCCTCCACTTT.

The chain carries TRBV29-1 and TRBJ1-2; 8 bases are a match to TRBD1. The CDR3 has 13 residues. After removal of 4 bases from V and 4 bases from J, the junction contained 5 bases not matched to a gene. Germline CDR1 is SQVTM and CDR2 is ANQGSEA. The CDR3 sequence is CSVVPGGSYGYTF. The CDR3, as DNA: TGCAGCGTTGTCCCAGGGGGCAGCTATGGCTACACCTTC.

The genes are TRBV6-1 and TRBJ1-1; tentatively, D is TRBD1 (6 bases). V was clipped by 6 bases and J by 0 bases, with 8 bases between them. Looked up from germline, CDR1 is MNHNS and CDR2 is SASEGT. This CDR3 is 13 amino acids long. CDR3 protein: CASRGAMNTEAFF. The DNA for the CDR3 is TGTGCCAGCAGGGGGGCTATGAACACTGAAGCTTTCTTT.

Points on this clone: A read error may produce the germline difference seen at one junction end. The CDR3 loop reads CASSYDSF. CDR3 nucleotide sequence: TGTGCCAGCAGCTATGACAGCTTC. J is TRBJ2-7 and V is TRBV7-9; D perhaps matches TRBD1 (5 bases). The CDR3 runs 8 residues. Germline V gene sequence: CDR1 SEHNR, CDR2 FQNEAQ (reference sequence).